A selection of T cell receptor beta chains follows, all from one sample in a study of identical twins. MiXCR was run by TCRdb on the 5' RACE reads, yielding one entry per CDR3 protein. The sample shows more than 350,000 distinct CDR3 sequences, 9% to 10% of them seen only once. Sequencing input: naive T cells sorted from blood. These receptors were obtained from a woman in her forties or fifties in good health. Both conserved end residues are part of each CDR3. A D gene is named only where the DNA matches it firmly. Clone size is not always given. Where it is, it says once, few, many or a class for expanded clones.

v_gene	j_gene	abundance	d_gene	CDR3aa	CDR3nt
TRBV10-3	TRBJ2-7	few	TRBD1	CAINDRGWGEQYF	TGTGCCATCAACGACAGGGGTTGGGGCGAGCAGTACTTC
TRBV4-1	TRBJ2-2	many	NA	CASSHINTGELFF	TGCGCCAGCAGCCATATAAACACCGGGGAGCTGTTTTTT
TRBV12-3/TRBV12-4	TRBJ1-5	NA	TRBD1	CASTLTRDSLFGTQHF	TGTGCCAGCACCCTGACCCGGGACAGTCTCTTTGGGACCCAGCATTTT
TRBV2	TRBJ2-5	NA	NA	CASSEIWGASETQYF	TGTGCCAGCAGTGAAATTTGGGGAGCTTCGGAGACCCAGTACTTC
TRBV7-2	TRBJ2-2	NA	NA	CASSFGGHGELFF	TGTGCCAGCAGCTTCGGGGGCCACGGGGAGCTGTTTTTT
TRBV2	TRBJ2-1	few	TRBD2	CASSEEAGAENEQFF	TGTGCCAGCAGTGAGGAAGCGGGGGCCGAGAATGAGCAGTTCTTC
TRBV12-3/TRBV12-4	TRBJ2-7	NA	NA	CASKYGSGDEQYF	TGTGCCAGCAAGTACGGGAGTGGGGACGAGCAGTACTTC
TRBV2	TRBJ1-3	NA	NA	CASRQGSGNTIYF	TGTGCCAGCCGCCAGGGATCGGGAAACACCATATATTTT
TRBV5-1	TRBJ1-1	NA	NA	CASSSGGAEAFF	TGCGCCAGCAGCTCGGGGGGCGCTGAAGCTTTCTTT
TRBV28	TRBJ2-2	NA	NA	CASRSRGTGELFF	TGTGCCAGCAGATCAAGGGGGACCGGGGAGCTGTTTTTT
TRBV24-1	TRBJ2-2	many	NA	CATSDPKGPGELFF	TGTGCCACCAGTGACCCGAAGGGGCCCGGGGAGCTGTTTTTT
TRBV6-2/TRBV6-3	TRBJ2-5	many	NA	CASSSAGTQYF	TGTGCCAGCAGTTCTGCGGGGACCCAGTACTTC
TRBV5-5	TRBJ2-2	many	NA	CASSDRVLAMGNTGELFF	TGTGCCAGCAGTGACAGGGTACTAGCGATGGGGAACACCGGGGAGCTGTTTTTT
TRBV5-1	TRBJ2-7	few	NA	CASSPMGASSAYEQYF	TGCGCCAGCAGCCCCATGGGGGCTAGCAGCGCCTACGAGCAGTACTTC
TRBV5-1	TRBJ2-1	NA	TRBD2	CASSLGTSGIDEQFF	TGCGCCAGCAGCCTCGGTACTAGCGGGATCGATGAGCAGTTCTTC
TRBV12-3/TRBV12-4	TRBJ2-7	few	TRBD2	CASRGLAGGGEQYF	TGTGCCAGCAGGGGACTAGCGGGAGGTGGCGAGCAGTACTTC
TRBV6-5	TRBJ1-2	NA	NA	CASSYAGTNYGYTF	TGTGCCAGCAGTTACGCGGGGACTAACTATGGCTACACCTTC